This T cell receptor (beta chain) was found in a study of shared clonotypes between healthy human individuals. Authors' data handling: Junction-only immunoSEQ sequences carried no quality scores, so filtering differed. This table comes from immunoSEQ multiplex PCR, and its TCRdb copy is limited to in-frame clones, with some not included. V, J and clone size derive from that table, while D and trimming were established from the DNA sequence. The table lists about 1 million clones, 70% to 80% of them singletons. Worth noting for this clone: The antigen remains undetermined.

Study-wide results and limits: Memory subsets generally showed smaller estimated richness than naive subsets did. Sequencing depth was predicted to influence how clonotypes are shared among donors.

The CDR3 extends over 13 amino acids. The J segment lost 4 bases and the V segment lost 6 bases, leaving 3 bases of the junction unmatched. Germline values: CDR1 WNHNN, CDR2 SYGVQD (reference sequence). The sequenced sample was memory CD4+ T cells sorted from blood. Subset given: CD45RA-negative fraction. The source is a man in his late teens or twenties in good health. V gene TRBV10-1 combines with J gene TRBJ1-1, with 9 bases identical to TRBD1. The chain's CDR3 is CASRMDRGTEAFF. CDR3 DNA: TGCGCCAGCAGAATGGACAGGGGCACTGAAGCTTTCTTT.